This record concerns one TCR beta chain sequence. This record belongs to a study of blood T cell repertoires in COVID-19. The CDR3 runs to 12 residues. CDR1 and CDR2 from the germline V gene are KGHSH and LQKENI. V was clipped by 8 bases and J by 3 bases; unmatched bases: 4. Sequencing used immunoSEQ multiplex PCR; TCRdb keeps in-frame clones, though not all of them. The table shows fewer than 350,000 clones, with 65% to 90% occurring only once. The rearrangement uses TRBV18 and TRBJ2-7; 7 nucleotides align to TRBD2. The source of this sequence is a human donor in a cohort sampled during active COVID-19. Sequences were obtained from peripheral blood. The CDR3 spells CASAGGGYEQYF. Here the CDR3 DNA reads TGTGCCAGCGCTGGGGGGGGCTACGAGCAGTACTTC. Supplemented by reference TRBV18 and TRBJ2-7, the full variable domain reads NAGVMQNPRHLVRRRGQEARLRCSPMKGHSHVYWYRQLPEEGLKFMVYLQKENIIDESGMPKERFSAEFPKEGPSILRIQQVVRGDSAAYFCASAGGGYEQYFGPGTRLTVT.